This T cell receptor (beta chain) was observed in a study of brain T cells in children with intractable seizures. Time point: blood from clinic visit 5 months post-surgery; TSC patient then seizure free. Sequencing was limited to surgery cases with top T cell transcript signatures in brain tissue. At least one anti-epileptic drug was given before surgery. Here immunoSEQ multiplex PCR was the method, and the copy in TCRdb shows in-frame clones only, minus some. The repertoire holds approximately 330,000 clones, with approximately 93% as singletons. This clone was counted once. Its antigen is as yet unknown. General study results and limits: Patients' HCMV serostatus was unknown; virus specificity rests on CDR3 similarity alone. Pre-surgery blood may have been undersampled, hiding some clones.

This CDR3 spans 15 amino acids. V was cut by 5 bases and J by 0 bases, with 12 bases left in between. Germline lookup yields CDR1 SEHNR and CDR2 FQNEAQ (reference sequence). The chain uses TRBV7-9 and TRBJ2-3; D gene ambiguous. The source material was peripheral blood, sampled less than 6 months after surgery. The sequence came from a boy in the first two years of life with tuberous sclerosis and intractable seizures. The DNA of the CDR3 is TGTGCCAGCAGCCCCTTTGACGCTAGCACAGATACGCAGTATTTT. It specifies CASSPFDASTDTQYF.